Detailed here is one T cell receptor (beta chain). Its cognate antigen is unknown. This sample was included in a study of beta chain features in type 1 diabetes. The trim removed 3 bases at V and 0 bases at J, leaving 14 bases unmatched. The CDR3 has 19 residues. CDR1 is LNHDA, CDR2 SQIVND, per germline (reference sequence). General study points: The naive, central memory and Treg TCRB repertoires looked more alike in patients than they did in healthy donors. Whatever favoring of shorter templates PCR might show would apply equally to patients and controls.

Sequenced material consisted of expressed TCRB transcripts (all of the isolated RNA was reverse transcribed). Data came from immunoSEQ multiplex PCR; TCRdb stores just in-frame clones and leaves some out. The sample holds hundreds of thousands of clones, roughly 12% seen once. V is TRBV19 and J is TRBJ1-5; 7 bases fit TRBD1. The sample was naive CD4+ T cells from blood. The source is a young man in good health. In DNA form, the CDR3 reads TGTGCCAGTAGTATTAATTTCGGGTACAGGGGATATAGCAATCAGCCCCAGCATTTT. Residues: CASSINFGYRGYSNQPQHF.